This entry lists 18 T cell receptor beta chains sequenced from one sample in a study of blood T cell repertoires in COVID-19. Sequencing was performed with immunoSEQ multiplex PCR; in TCRdb, only in-frame clones are kept and a portion is missing. The repertoire has tens of thousands of clones, 88% of them found once; the top ten carry under 6%. Sequenced input: peripheral blood. These receptors all stem from a human donor in a cohort sampled during active COVID-19.

The chain uses TRBV4-3 and TRBJ1-1; D uncertain. Germline V gives CDR1 LGHNA, CDR2 YSLEER. CDR3 size: 13 residues. Trimming pared 0 bases from V and 3 bases from J, leaving 5 bases between. The CDR3 region is CASSQDGYTEAFF. The CDR3, as DNA: TGCGCCAGCAGCCAAGACGGTTACACTGAAGCTTTCTTT.

The chain couples TRBV7-8 to TRBJ2-2; the D gene is possibly TRBD1 (6 bases). Trimming stripped 1 base from V and 5 bases from J, with 11 bases between. Germline CDR1 is SGHVS and CDR2 is FQNEAQ. The CDR3 contains 15 residues. The CDR3 protein is CASSLGGGRTGELFF. Here the CDR3 DNA reads TGTGCCAGCAGCTTAGGAGGGGGAAGGACCGGGGAGCTGTTTTTT. The variable domain in full, completed from reference TRBV7-8 and TRBJ2-2, reads GAGVSQSPRYKVAKRGQDVALRCDPISGHVSLFWYQQALGQGPEFLTYFQNEAQLDKSGLPSDRFFAERPEGSVSTLKIQRTQQEDSAVYLCASSLGGGRTGELFFGEGSRLTVL.

The chain combines TRBV5-1 with TRBJ1-5; D perhaps matches TRBD1 (6 bases). There are 14 residues in the CDR3. Germline-derived CDR1 and CDR2 are SGHRS and YFSETQ. V was pared by 4 bases and J by 5 bases, with 13 bases between. The CDR3 here is CASSQDSADQPQHF. CDR3 bases: TGCGCCAGCAGCCAGGACAGTGCCGATCAGCCCCAGCATTTT.

The chain combines TRBV30 with TRBJ2-1; 14 bases agree with TRBD2. Trimming took 4 bases from V and 9 from J; bases not matched to a gene: 2. Germline V gene sequence: CDR1 GTSNPN, CDR2 SVGIG (reference sequence). The CDR3 spans 13 residues. The chain's CDR3 is CAWTGTSGGEQFF. Written as DNA, the CDR3 is TGTGCCTGGACGGGGACTAGCGGGGGTGAGCAGTTCTTC.

The chain couples TRBV5-6 to TRBJ1-5; 10 nucleotides align to TRBD1. The CDR3 runs to 16 residues. From germline, CDR1 is SGHDT and CDR2 YYEEEE. Trimming at V came to 4 bases and at J to 0 bases, leaving 4 bases not matched to a gene. CDR3 region: CASSGWDRGSNQPQHF. In DNA, the CDR3 is TGTGCCAGCAGCGGATGGGACAGGGGTAGCAATCAGCCCCAGCATTTT.

This clone was detected only a few times. This chain uses TRBV5-1 with TRBJ2-7, with TRBD1 identical over 8 bases. Germline V gene lookup returns CDR1 SGHRS and CDR2 YFSETQ. V lost 2 bases to trimming and J lost 6 bases; unmatched junction nucleotides: 1. The CDR3 has 12 amino acids. The CDR3 DNA sequence: TGCGCCAGCAGCTTAGGGACAGGCGAGCAGTACTTC. Amino acid sequence: CASSLGTGEQYF.

The rearrangement uses TRBV25-1 and TRBJ2-7; perhaps TRBD2 as D (6 bases). Per the germline V gene, CDR1 is MGHDK and CDR2 is SYGVNS. CDR3 length equals 14 residues. With 10 bases removed from V and 0 bases from J, the gap between germline ends came to 16 bases. CDR3 DNA sequence: TGTGCCACCAATTTGCGGGGAAGCTCCTACGAGCAGTACTTC. Encoded protein: CATNLRGSSYEQYF.

J is TRBJ2-5 and V is TRBV7-2, with 11 nucleotides matching TRBD2. Germline CDR1 is SGHTA and CDR2 is FQGNSA. The CDR3 covers 13 residues. After removal of 3 bases from V and 13 bases from J, the junction contained 7 bases not matched to a gene. The CDR3 reads CASSLSSGGEMYF. CDR3 nucleotide sequence: TGTGCCAGCAGCTTGAGTAGCGGGGGGGAGATGTACTTC.

The CDR3 region has the DNA TGCGCCAGCAGGGAGGCCGGACAGGCTGGTGGCTACACCTTC. It encodes CASREAGQAGGYTF. The chain links TRBV10-2 to TRBJ1-2, with 7 bases identical to TRBD1. Per the germline V gene, CDR1 is WSHSY and CDR2 is SAAADI. Unmatched junction bases numbered 11, after V lost 6 bases and J lost 7 bases. This CDR3 has 14 amino acids.

CDR3 nucleotide sequence: TGTGCCAGCAGCCCGGGGGGACACGAGCAGTACTTC. Its translation: CASSPGGHEQYF. This chain joins TRBV7-8 and TRBJ2-7, with TRBD2 identical over 7 bases. The CDR3 has 12 amino acids. Per the germline V gene, CDR1 is SGHVS and CDR2 is FQNEAQ. V lost 5 bases and J lost 5; bases outside the gene matches: 3. Full variable domain (rest looked up from reference TRBV7-8 and TRBJ2-7): GAGVSQSPRYKVAKRGQDVALRCDPISGHVSLFWYQQALGQGPEFLTYFQNEAQLDKSGLPSDRFFAERPEGSVSTLKIQRTQQEDSAVYLCASSPGGHEQYFGPGTRLTVT.

The V call is TRBV2, the J call TRBJ1-1, with 9 bases identical to TRBD1. The CDR3 is 15 residues long. Germline loops: CDR1 SNHLY, CDR2 FYNNEI. V lost 0 bases and J lost 1; bases outside the gene matches: 0. In nucleotides, the CDR3 is TGTGCCAGCAGTGAAGCACAGGGGGCGAACACTGAAGCTTTCTTT. This codes for CASSEAQGANTEAFF.

This rearrangement joins TRBV6-5 to TRBJ2-1, with D maybe TRBD2 (6 bases). This CDR3 has 15 residues. The V gene's germline CDR1 is MNHEY and CDR2 SVGAGI. Trimming left V 6 bases short and J 7 bases short, with 19 bases between. The CDR3 region is CASSPLERAGNEQFF. In DNA, the CDR3 is TGTGCCAGCAGCCCGTTGGAGCGGGCGGGTAATGAGCAGTTCTTC.

The chain has TRBV4-2 and TRBJ2-2; the D gene is possibly TRBD2 (6 bases). CDR1 and CDR2 (germline): LGHNA, YNFKEQ. CDR3 length equals 18 residues. Between the trimmed V and J ends, which lost 0 bases and 5 bases, there was a span of 19 bases. CDR3 region: CASSQESDRTAGTGELFF. Here the CDR3 DNA reads TGTGCCAGCAGCCAAGAGAGTGATAGGACCGCGGGGACCGGGGAGCTGTTTTTT.

This sequence joins TRBV4-1 and TRBJ2-7, with D possibly TRBD2 on 5 matching bases. Germline lookup yields CDR1 MGHRA and CDR2 YSYEKL. The V gene lost 4 bases and the J gene lost 7 bases, with 17 bases spanning the gap. CDR3 length equals 14 residues. CDR3 amino acids: CASSRGEGKDEQYF. The CDR3 bases are TGCGCCAGCAGCCGCGGAGAGGGAAAGGATGAGCAGTACTTC.

This sequence joins TRBV7-6 and TRBJ2-7, with 11 bases matching TRBD2. Germline lookup yields CDR1 SGHVS and CDR2 FNYEAQ. V gave up 2 bases and J gave up 6 bases; unmatched junction bases: 6. The length of the CDR3 is 15 residues. The CDR3 DNA reads as TGTGCCAGCAGCTTACTGGGGACTAGCGGAGGCGAGCAGTACTTC. It is translated as CASSLLGTSGGEQYF.

V usage is TRBV6-6 and J usage is TRBJ1-1; 8 bases match TRBD1. The CDR3 extends over 17 amino acids. Germline assignment: CDR1 MNHNY and CDR2 SVGAGI (reference sequence). With 5 bases clipped from V and 1 base from J, the junction kept 12 bases outside the gene matches. The CDR3 here is CASSPTTGQGRNTEAFF. Here the CDR3 DNA reads TGTGCCAGCAGTCCTACAACTGGACAGGGTCGGAACACTGAAGCTTTCTTT.

V and J are TRBV20-1 and TRBJ2-3; D is possibly TRBD2 (6 bases). Germline V gene lookup returns CDR1 DFQATT and CDR2 SNEGSKA (reference sequence). Trimming took off 3 bases at V and 1 base at J, with 11 bases between the two ends. The CDR3 loop spans 14 amino acids. Here the CDR3 reads CSASIWGGTDTQYF. In DNA form, the CDR3 reads TGCAGTGCTAGTATTTGGGGGGGCACAGATACGCAGTATTTT.

The rearrangement links TRBV5-1 to TRBJ2-7; 7 positions match TRBD1. Unmatched junction bases numbered 4, after V lost 4 bases and J lost 3 bases. Germline-derived CDR1 and CDR2 are SGHRS and YFSETQ. The CDR3 contains 13 residues. Here the CDR3 DNA reads TGCGCCAGCAGCATGACAGGGATCTACGAGCAGTACTTC. It translates to CASSMTGIYEQYF.